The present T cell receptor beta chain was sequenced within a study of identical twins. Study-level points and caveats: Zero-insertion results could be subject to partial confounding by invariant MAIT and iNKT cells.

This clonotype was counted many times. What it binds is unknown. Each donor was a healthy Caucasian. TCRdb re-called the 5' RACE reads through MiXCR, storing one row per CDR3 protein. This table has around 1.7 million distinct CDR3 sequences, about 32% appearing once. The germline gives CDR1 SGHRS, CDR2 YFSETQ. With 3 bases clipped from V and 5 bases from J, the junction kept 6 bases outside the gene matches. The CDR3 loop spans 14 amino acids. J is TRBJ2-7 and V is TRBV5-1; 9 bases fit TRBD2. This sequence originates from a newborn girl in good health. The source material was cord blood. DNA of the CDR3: TGCGCCAGCAGCTCTCCGGGGACTAGCAACGAGCAGTACTTC. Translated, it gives CASSSPGTSNEQYF.